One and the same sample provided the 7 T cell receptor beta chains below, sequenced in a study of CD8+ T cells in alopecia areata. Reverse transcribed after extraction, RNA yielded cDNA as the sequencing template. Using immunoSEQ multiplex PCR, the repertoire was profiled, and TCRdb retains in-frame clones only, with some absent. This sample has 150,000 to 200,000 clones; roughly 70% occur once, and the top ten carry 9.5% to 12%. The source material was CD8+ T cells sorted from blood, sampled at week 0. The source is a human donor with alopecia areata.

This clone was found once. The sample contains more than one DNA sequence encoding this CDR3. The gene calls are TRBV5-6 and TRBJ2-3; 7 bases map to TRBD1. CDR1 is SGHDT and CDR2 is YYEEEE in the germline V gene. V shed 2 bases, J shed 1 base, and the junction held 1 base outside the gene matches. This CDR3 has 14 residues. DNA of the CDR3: TGTGCCAGCAGCTTCGGACAGGGCACAGATACGCAGTATTTT. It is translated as CASSFGQGTDTQYF.

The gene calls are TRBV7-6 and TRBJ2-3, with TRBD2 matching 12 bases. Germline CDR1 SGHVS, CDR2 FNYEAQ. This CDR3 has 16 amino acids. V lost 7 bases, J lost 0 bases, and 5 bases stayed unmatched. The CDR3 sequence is CASTRLAGVSTDTQYF. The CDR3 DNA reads TGTGCCAGCACCCGACTAGCGGGGGTAAGCACAGATACGCAGTATTTT.

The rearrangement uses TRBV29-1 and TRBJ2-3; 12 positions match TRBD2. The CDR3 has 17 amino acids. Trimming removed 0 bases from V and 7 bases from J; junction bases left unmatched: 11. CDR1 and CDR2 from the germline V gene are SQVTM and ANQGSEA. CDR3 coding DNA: TGCAGCGTTGAAGACCCTACTAGCGGGGGGACCCCTAATACGCAGTATTTT. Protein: CSVEDPTSGGTPNTQYF.

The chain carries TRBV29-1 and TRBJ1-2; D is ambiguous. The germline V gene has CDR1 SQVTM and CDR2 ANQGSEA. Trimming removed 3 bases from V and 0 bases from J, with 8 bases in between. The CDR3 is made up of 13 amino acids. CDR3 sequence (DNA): TGCAGCGTTGACCGGATTACTAACTATGGCTACACCTTC. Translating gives CSVDRITNYGYTF.

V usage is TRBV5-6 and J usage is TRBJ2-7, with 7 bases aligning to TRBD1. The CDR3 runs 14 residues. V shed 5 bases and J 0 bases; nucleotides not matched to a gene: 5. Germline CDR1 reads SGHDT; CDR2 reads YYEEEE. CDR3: CASRIGTVSYEQYF. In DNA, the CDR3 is TGTGCCAGCAGAATCGGGACAGTCTCCTACGAGCAGTACTTC.

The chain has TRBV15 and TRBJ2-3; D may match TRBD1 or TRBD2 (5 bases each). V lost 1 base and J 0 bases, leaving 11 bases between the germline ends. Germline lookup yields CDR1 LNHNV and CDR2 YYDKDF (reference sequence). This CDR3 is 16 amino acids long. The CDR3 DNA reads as TGTGCCACCAGCAGAGCAGGGACGGTGAGCACAGATACGCAGTATTTT. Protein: CATSRAGTVSTDTQYF.

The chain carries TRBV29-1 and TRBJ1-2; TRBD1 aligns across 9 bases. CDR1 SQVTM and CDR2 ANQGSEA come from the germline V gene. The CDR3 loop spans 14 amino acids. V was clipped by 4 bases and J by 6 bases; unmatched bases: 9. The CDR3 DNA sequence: TGCAGCGTTGCCACTAGGTGGGACAGGGATGGCTACACCTTC. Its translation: CSVATRWDRDGYTF.